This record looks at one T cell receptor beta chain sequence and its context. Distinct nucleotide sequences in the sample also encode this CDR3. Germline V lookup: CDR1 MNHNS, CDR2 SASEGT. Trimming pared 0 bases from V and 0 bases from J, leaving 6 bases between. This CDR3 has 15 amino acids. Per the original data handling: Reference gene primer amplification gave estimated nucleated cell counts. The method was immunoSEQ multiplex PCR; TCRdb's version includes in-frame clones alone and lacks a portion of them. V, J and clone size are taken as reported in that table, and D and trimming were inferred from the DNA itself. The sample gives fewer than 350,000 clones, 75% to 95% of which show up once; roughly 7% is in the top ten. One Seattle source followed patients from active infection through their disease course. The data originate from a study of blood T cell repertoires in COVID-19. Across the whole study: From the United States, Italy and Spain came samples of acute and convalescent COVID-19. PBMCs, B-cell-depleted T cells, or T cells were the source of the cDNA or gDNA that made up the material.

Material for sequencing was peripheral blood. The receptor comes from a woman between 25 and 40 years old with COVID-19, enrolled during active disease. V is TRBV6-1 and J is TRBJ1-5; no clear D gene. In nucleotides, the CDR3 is TGTGCCAGCAGTGAAGCCGGCGGTAGCAATCAGCCCCAGCATTTT. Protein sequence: CASSEAGGSNQPQHF.